This T cell receptor beta chain emerged from a study of naive and memory T cell subsets (dated by TCRdb to between 2016 and 2019). Broadly, across the study: In the figure summarizing the skin biopsy and whole blood samples, some ten blood donors, 7 tuberculin skin test biopsies and 3 saline control biopsies were reported. Usually PCR2 was run as a SYBR Green qPCR and stopped at a set threshold, although low-input samples could use end-point PCR (roughly 6 cycles) instead.

The study reported a robust and sensitive protocol to amplify, sequence and analyze TCRs, based on 3' ligation of a UMI-containing oligonucleotide to TCR cDNA. For whole blood analysis, 2.5 ml of peripheral blood was collected from healthy adult volunteers into Tempus tubes, and RNA was extracted following the manufacturer's instructions. Total RNA was treated with RQ1 DNase, without cell sorting, prior to reverse transcription, with an input of roughly 1 to 1000 ng being targeted. Skin biopsy and whole blood libraries were made to test pipeline robustness in samples where T cells form a minority population. This clonotype was recorded at least ten times. It has no known antigen specificity. No base quality values were provided; no much bigger clone lies one nucleotide off. Taken from the germline V gene (reference sequence), the CDR1 and CDR2 loops are PRHDT and FYEKMQ. Between the V and J ends, shortened by 5 bases and 3 bases respectively, the junction contains 19 bases. The CDR3 runs 17 residues from the cysteine to the phenylalanine. Of all the DNA, just the CDR3 is kept, 51 bases in frame from base 1.

To prepare the library, 5' RACE was applied. The ligated cDNA was amplified in four rounds of PCR with nested alpha and beta constant region primers together with the SP2 primer. For the blood and skin samples, TCR RNA was reverse transcribed with SuperScript IV using primers for the alpha and beta constant regions. Using T4 RNA ligase 1, an oligonucleotide carrying both the Illumina SP2 primer and a UMI was ligated onto the 3' end of the cDNA. To prevent hairpin formation, the 12-nucleotide UMI was made up of two random hexamers with an eight-base spacer between them. TCR alpha and beta chain libraries were processed separately from the second PCR onward, with dual indexing for multiplexing. After pooling, the indexed libraries were analyzed by capillary electrophoresis and sequenced on either an Illumina MiSeq or NextSeq. To boost base diversity and improve cluster recognition, PhiX DNA at about 5-7.5% was spiked into the libraries. Under the source paper's analysis protocol: Demultiplexor took UMIs from read 2, joined the UMIs to the TCR sequence from read 1, and separated reads according to sample indices. Decombinator identified V and J genes and V-J junctions, assigning each TCR a five-part identifier including V and J deletions. Collapsinator used UMIs to correct sequencing errors and PCR amplification heterogeneity, producing a UMI-based abundance for each TCR. CDR3Translator converted identifiers to nucleotide sequence, translated to amino acids, and extracted CDR3 regions using terminal motifs. After normalization to the amount of input RNA, the error-corrected alpha and beta TCR counts from blood and from skin were compared. TCRdb itself trimmed the public reads at Q25 with fastp, ran MiXCR and retained productive beta chains. Each entry merges the rows of one CDR3 protein and shows their most common DNA and genes. Here the V and J calls rest on TCRdb's processing, not on the authors' analysis. Within this sample are some 60,000 distinct CDR3 sequences, with 6.5% to 8.5% of them counted one time only. About 8.9% of the sample comes from the top ten.

Findings and caveats that apply to the study as a whole: The RNA-based method was acknowledged as potentially sensitive to TCR transcript changes with T cell activation and differentiation.

Recombination connected TRBV13 to TRBJ2-2; TRBD1 is a weak D gene call, 5 bases matching. The source of this sequence is a female donor in good health. CDR3 region: CASSDMGLVQDTGELFF. The DNA reads TGTGCCAGCAGCGATATGGGCCTAGTACAGGACACCGGGGAGCTGTTTTTT.